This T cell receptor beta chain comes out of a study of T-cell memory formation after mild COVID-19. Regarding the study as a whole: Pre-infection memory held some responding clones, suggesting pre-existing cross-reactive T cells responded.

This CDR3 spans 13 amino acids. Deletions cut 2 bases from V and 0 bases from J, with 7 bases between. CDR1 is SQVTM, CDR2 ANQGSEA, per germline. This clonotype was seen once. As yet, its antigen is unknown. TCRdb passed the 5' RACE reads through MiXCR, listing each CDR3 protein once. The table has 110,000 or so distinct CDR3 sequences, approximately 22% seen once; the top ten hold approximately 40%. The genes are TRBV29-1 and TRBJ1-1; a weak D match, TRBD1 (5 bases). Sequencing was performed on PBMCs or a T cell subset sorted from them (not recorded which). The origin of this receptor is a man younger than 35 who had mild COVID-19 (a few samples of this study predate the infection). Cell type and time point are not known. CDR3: CSVETGLNTEAFF. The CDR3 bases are TGCAGCGTTGAAACGGGGCTGAACACTGAAGCTTTCTTT.